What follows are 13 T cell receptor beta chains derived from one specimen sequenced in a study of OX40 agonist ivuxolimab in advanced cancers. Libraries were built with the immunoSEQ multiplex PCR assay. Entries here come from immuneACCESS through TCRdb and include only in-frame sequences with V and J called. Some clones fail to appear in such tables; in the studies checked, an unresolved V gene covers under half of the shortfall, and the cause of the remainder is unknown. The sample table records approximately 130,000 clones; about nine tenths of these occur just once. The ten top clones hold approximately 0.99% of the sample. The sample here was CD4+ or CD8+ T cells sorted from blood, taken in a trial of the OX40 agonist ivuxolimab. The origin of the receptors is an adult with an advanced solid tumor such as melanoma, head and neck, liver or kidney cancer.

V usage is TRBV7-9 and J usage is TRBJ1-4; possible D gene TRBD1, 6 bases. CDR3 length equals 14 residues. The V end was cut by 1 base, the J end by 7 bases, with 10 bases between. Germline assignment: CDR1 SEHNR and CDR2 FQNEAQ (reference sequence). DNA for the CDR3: TGTGCCAGCAGCTTAGTCCCAGGGGCTGAAAAACTGTTTTTT. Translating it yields CASSLVPGAEKLFF.

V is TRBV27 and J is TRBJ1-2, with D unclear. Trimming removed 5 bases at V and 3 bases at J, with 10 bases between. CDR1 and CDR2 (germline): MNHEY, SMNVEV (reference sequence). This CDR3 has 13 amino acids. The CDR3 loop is CASSDGYDYGYTF. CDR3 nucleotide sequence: TGTGCCAGCAGTGACGGATACGACTATGGCTACACCTTC.

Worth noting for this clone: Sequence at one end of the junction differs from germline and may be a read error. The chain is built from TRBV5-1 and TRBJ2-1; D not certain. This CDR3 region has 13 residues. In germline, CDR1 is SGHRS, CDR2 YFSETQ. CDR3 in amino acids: CASSIGPAPEEFF. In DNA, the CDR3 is TGCGCCAGCAGCATCGGGCCCGCGCCTGAGGAGTTCTTC.

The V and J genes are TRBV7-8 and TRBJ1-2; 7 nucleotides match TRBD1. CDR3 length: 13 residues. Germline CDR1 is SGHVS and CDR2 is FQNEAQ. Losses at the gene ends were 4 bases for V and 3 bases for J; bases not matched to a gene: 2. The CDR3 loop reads CASSSQGDYGYTF. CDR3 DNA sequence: TGTGCCAGCAGCTCCCAGGGGGACTATGGCTACACCTTC.

CDR3 loop: CASILRLALNEQFF. CDR3 DNA sequence: TGTGCCAGCATTCTGAGACTAGCTTTGAATGAGCAGTTCTTC. The chain uses TRBV2 and TRBJ2-1; 7 positions agree with TRBD2. The J segment lost 7 bases and the V segment lost 7 bases, leaving 10 bases of the junction unmatched. The CDR3 loop spans 14 amino acids. Germline V gene data show CDR1 as SNHLY and CDR2 as FYNNEI.

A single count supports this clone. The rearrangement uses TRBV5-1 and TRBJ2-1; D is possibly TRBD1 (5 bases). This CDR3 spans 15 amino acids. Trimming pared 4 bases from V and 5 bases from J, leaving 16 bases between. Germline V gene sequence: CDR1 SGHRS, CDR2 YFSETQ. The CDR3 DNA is TGCGCCAGCAGCCTATCGACAGATGGACACAATGAGCAGTTCTTC. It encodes CASSLSTDGHNEQFF.

In nucleotides, the CDR3 is TGTGCCAGCAGTTTAGTATCGCGGAATTCACCCCTCCACTTT. It codes for CASSLVSRNSPLHF. The chain uses TRBV27 and TRBJ1-6; D remains ambiguous. The germline V and J ends were trimmed by 2 bases and 7 bases, with 9 bases remaining between them. The CDR3 length is 14 residues. Germline V CDR1 and CDR2: MNHEY, SMNVEV (reference sequence).

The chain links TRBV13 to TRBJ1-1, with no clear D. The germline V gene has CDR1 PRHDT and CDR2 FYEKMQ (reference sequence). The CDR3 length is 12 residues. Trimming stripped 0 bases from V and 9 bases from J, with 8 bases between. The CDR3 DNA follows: TGTGCCAGCAGCTTAGGAGAGACCCAAGCTTTCTTT. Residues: CASSLGETQAFF.

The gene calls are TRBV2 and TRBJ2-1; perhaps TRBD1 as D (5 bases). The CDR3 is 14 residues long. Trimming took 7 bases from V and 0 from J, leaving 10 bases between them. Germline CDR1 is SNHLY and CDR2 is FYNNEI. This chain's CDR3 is CASKGVVSYNEQFF. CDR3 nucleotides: TGTGCCAGCAAAGGGGTTGTCTCCTACAATGAGCAGTTCTTC.

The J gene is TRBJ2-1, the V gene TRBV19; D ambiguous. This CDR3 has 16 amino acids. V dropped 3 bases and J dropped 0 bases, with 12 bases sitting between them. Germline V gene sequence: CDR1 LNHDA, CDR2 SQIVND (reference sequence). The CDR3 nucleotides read TGTGCCAGTAGTATCCCCAGGCCCCCCTCCTACAATGAGCAGTTCTTC. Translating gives CASSIPRPPSYNEQFF. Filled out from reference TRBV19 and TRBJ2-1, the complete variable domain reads DGGITQSPKYLFRKEGQNVTLSCEQNLNHDAMYWYRQDPGQGLRLIYYSQIVNDFQKGDIAEGYSVSREKKESFPLTVTSAQKNPTAFYLCASSIPRPPSYNEQFFGPGTRLTVL.

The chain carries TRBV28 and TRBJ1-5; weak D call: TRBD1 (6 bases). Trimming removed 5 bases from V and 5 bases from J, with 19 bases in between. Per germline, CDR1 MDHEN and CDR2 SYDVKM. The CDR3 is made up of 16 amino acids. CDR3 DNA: TGTGCCAGCAGTCTCACCAAGGGGGGCGGCTATCAGCCCCAGCATTTT. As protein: CASSLTKGGGYQPQHF.

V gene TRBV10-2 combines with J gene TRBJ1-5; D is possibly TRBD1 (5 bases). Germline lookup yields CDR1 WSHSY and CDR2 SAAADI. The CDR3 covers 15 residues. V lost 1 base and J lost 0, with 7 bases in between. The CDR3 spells CASSEWGGSNQPQHF. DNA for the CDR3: TGCGCCAGCAGTGAGTGGGGGGGTAGCAATCAGCCCCAGCATTTT.

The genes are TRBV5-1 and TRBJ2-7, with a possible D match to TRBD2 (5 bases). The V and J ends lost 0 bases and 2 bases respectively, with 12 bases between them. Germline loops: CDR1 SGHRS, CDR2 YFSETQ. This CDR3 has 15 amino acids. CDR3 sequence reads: CASSLAGSLPYEQYF. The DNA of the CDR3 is TGCGCCAGCAGCTTGGCGGGGTCTCTACCCTACGAGCAGTACTTC.